Following are 26 T cell receptor beta chains from one sample sequenced in a study of cytomegalovirus exposure and HLA in healthy donors. PCR employed 60 Vbeta and 13 Jbeta primers. Assay used: immunoSEQ multiplex PCR; TCRdb lists only in-frame clones, some missing. The table records some 190,000 clones, around 80% of them present only once. The sample was PBMCs. These TCRs come from a woman aged 40 to 50 in good health and CMV-seronegative.

The V and J genes are TRBV23-1 and TRBJ1-3; weak D call: TRBD1 (5 bases). TRBV23-1 is designated an ORF whose function remains uncertain. The V end was cut by 2 bases, the J end by 3 bases, with 17 bases between. The CDR3 has 17 amino acids. The CDR3 is CASSQTQIRQLGNTIYF. The CDR3 bases are TGCGCCAGCAGTCAAACACAAATTCGACAGCTTGGAAACACCATATATTTT.

The V and J genes are TRBV27 and TRBJ1-1; 7 nucleotides agree with TRBD1. The J segment lost 1 base and the V segment lost 6 bases, leaving 14 bases of the junction unmatched. CDR1 MNHEY and CDR2 SMNVEV come from the germline V gene (reference sequence). CDR3 length: 17 residues. The CDR3, as DNA: TGTGCCAGCAGCACCGCACCGGGACAGATCTCGAACACTGAAGCTTTCTTT. The encoded protein is CASSTAPGQISNTEAFF.

Only a few counts were recorded for this clone. The rearrangement links TRBV7-2 to TRBJ1-2; tentative D call: TRBD1 (5 bases). This CDR3 is 16 amino acids long. V lost 1 base to trimming and J lost 7 bases, with 19 bases between them. Germline V gives CDR1 SGHTA, CDR2 FQGNSA. CDR3 amino acids: CASSLESAREVGGYTF. CDR3 coding DNA: TGTGCCAGCAGCTTAGAAAGTGCCAGGGAGGTTGGTGGCTACACCTTC.

This chain uses TRBV12-5 with TRBJ1-2, with D perhaps TRBD1 (5 bases). CDR3 length equals 17 residues. V was cut by 1 base and J by 4 bases, with 19 bases left in between. CDR1 LGHNT and CDR2 FRNRAP come from the germline V gene. CDR3 region: CASGLALGEGQGYGYTF. The CDR3 nucleotides are TGTGCTAGTGGTTTGGCGCTGGGGGAGGGGCAGGGCTATGGCTACACCTTC.

The rearrangement uses TRBV12-5 and TRBJ2-1, with 10 bases identical to TRBD2. V shed 3 bases, J shed 5 bases, and the junction held 4 bases outside the gene matches. The CDR3 extends over 15 amino acids. Looked up from germline, CDR1 is LGHNT and CDR2 is FRNRAP. The CDR3 spells CASGFRLAGDNEQFF. CDR3 nucleotides: TGTGCTAGTGGTTTCAGGCTAGCGGGGGACAATGAGCAGTTCTTC.

V usage is TRBV19 and J usage is TRBJ1-4, with D uncertain. Germline V lookup: CDR1 LNHDA, CDR2 SQIVND (reference sequence). Trimming pared 4 bases from V and 7 bases from J, leaving 19 bases between. The CDR3 has 16 residues. The CDR3 DNA reads as TGTGCCAGTAGTACCCGGAGGCAGCTCAAGGGTGAAAAACTGTTTTTT. Amino acid sequence: CASSTRRQLKGEKLFF.

A few counts support this clone. The chain carries TRBV19 and TRBJ1-4, with 7 nucleotides matching TRBD1. This CDR3 contains 14 residues. Germline V lookup: CDR1 LNHDA, CDR2 SQIVND (reference sequence). Germline trimming cut 10 bases from V and 2 bases from J; bases unmatched to any gene: 7. CDR3 sequence: CATQPGQTNEKLFF. The CDR3 coding sequence is TGTGCCACCCAACCGGGACAGACTAATGAAAAACTGTTTTTT.

The chain combines TRBV6-1 with TRBJ2-5; 12 bases are shared with TRBD2. Germline CDR1 MNHNS, CDR2 SASEGT. The CDR3 consists of 15 residues. The junction had 8 bases not matched to a gene; V was cut back by 5 bases and J by 7 bases. CDR3 region: CASSRTSGRWGTQYF. CDR3 coding DNA: TGTGCCAGCAGTCGTACTAGCGGGAGGTGGGGGACCCAGTACTTC.

The V and J genes are TRBV29-1 and TRBJ1-1; 8 nucleotides agree with TRBD1. The trim removed 6 bases at V and 4 bases at J, leaving 7 bases unmatched. Germline CDR1 and CDR2: SQVTM and ANQGSEA. The CDR3 consists of 13 residues. The CDR3 sequence: CSVSRGRGTEAFF. DNA for the CDR3: TGCAGCGTCTCCAGGGGGCGCGGCACTGAAGCTTTCTTT.

The chain couples TRBV5-1 to TRBJ1-1, with 7 bases that match TRBD1. CDR1 and CDR2 from the germline V gene are SGHRS and YFSETQ. V trimming: 4 bases; J trimming: 4 bases; junction bases outside the gene matches: 7. The CDR3 extends over 14 amino acids. This chain's CDR3 is CASSDQRGRTEAFF. The CDR3 nucleotides are TGCGCCAGCAGCGATCAAAGGGGGCGCACTGAAGCTTTCTTT.

This clone was detected once. CDR3 coding DNA: TGTGCCAGCGCTACCACGGGACAGGGTTATGAAAAACTGTTTTTT. It is translated as CASATTGQGYEKLFF. This sequence joins TRBV6-6 and TRBJ1-4; 9 positions agree with TRBD1. With 8 bases clipped from V and 6 bases from J, the junction kept 10 bases outside the gene matches. The CDR3 totals 15 residues. Germline V gene data show CDR1 as MNHNY and CDR2 as SVGAGI (reference sequence).

The gene calls are TRBV9 and TRBJ2-1; D perhaps matches TRBD2 (5 bases). V lost 2 bases, J lost 6 bases, and 9 bases lay in between. The CDR3 contains 13 residues. Germline CDR1 SGDLS, CDR2 YYNGEE. The CDR3 reads CASSVYEGNEQFF. The DNA for the CDR3 is TGTGCCAGCAGCGTGTACGAGGGCAATGAGCAGTTCTTC.

The chain is built from TRBV6-1 and TRBJ1-1; no clear D gene. V lost 3 bases, J lost 2 bases, and 13 bases lay in between. The germline gives CDR1 MNHNS, CDR2 SASEGT. This CDR3 is built from 15 residues. This CDR3 is CASSDSEGVNTEAFF. In DNA form, the CDR3 reads TGTGCCAGCAGTGATTCTGAGGGCGTTAACACTGAAGCTTTCTTT.

This chain connects TRBV6-5 to TRBJ2-1; D remains ambiguous. V shed 3 bases and J shed 4 bases, with 10 bases lying between them. Germline V CDR1 and CDR2: MNHEY, SVGAGI. The CDR3 is 14 residues long. The CDR3 coding sequence is TGTGCCAGCAGTTATCGAGACATTTACAATGAGCAGTTCTTC. Translation: CASSYRDIYNEQFF.

The table lists this clone with a few counts. The chain links TRBV15 to TRBJ2-4; the D gene is possibly TRBD1 (5 bases). The V end was cut by 1 base, the J end by 0 bases, with 7 bases between. There are 15 residues in the CDR3. Germline CDR1 is LNHNV and CDR2 is YYDKDF (reference sequence). The CDR3, as DNA: TGTGCCACCAGCAGAGTCAGGGTAGCCAAAAACATTCAGTACTTC. Translated, it gives CATSRVRVAKNIQYF.

The J gene is TRBJ2-1, the V gene TRBV7-3; the D gene is possibly TRBD2 (5 bases). Trimming shortened V by 2 bases and J by 7 bases, and 15 bases separated the two germline ends. The CDR3 is made up of 15 amino acids. Germline-derived CDR1 and CDR2 are SGHTA and FQGTGA. In DNA form, the CDR3 reads TGTGCCAGCAGCTTAGAACTAGGGTTGCGAAATGAGCAGTTCTTC. It codes for CASSLELGLRNEQFF.

The chain combines TRBV11-3 with TRBJ2-7, with D perhaps matching TRBD2 (7 bases). CDR1 is SGHNT, CDR2 YENEEA, per germline. V was cut by 4 bases and J by 7 bases, with 14 bases left in between. The CDR3 contains 13 residues. The CDR3 here is CASSSLQGGEQYF. The DNA of the CDR3 is TGTGCCAGCAGCTCCTTACAGGGAGGGGAGCAGTACTTC.

The chain couples TRBV10-3 to TRBJ1-1, with no clear D. This CDR3 comprises 12 residues. V was clipped by 6 bases and J by 3 bases, with 8 bases between them. Per the germline V gene, CDR1 is ENHRY and CDR2 is SYGVKD. The CDR3 bases are TGTGCCATCAGCCCTCGGGACACTGAAGCTTTCTTT. It encodes CAISPRDTEAFF.

This clone came up once. The rearrangement links TRBV30 to TRBJ2-3; 13 positions match TRBD2. Germline lookup yields CDR1 GTSNPN and CDR2 SVGIG (reference sequence). This CDR3 has 15 amino acids. V dropped 4 bases and J dropped 7; count of bases not matched to a gene: 8. The DNA of the CDR3 is TGTGCCTGGATGAAACTAGCGGGAGGGCCATATACGCAGTATTTT. Translation: CAWMKLAGGPYTQYF. The variable domain in full, with the rest retrieved from reference TRBV30 and TRBJ2-3, is SQTIHQWPATLVQPVGSPLSLECTVEGTSNPNLYWYRQAAGRGLQLLFYSVGIGQISSEVPQNLSASRPQDRQFILSSKKLLLSDSGFYLCAWMKLAGGPYTQYFGPGTRLTVL.

The DNA for the CDR3 is TGTGCCAGCAGTTTTGGGACTAGCGGGCACAATGAGCAGTTCTTC. This sequence encodes CASSFGTSGHNEQFF. The rearrangement links TRBV6-1 to TRBJ2-1; 12 nucleotides agree with TRBD2. Unmatched junction bases numbered 4, after V lost 5 bases and J lost 5 bases. The germline V gene encodes CDR1 MNHNS and CDR2 SASEGT. The CDR3 covers 15 residues.

The CDR3 sequence: CASSSSGSTGELFF. The CDR3 nucleotides are TGTGCCAGCAGCTCGAGCGGGAGTACCGGGGAGCTGTTTTTT. The chain has TRBV7-2 and TRBJ2-2; 8 bases fit TRBD2. This CDR3 has 14 amino acids. Germline-derived CDR1 and CDR2 are SGHTA and FQGNSA. J gave up 5 bases and V 4 bases, and 3 bases lay outside the gene matches.

This chain connects TRBV6-1 to TRBJ2-7; 8 bases fit TRBD2. In germline, CDR1 is MNHNS, CDR2 SASEGT. This CDR3 is 13 amino acids long. Germline trimming cut 4 bases from V and 4 bases from J; bases unmatched to any gene: 3. The CDR3 bases are TGTGCCAGCAGTGTCCGACTAGCGTACGAGCAGTACGTC. Its protein product is CASSVRLAYEQYV.

This clone was seen only a few times. The CDR3, as DNA: TGTGCCAGCAGCCCCCTAGTTAGCGCGAACACCGGGGAGCTGTTTTTT. This translates into CASSPLVSANTGELFF. The V and J genes are TRBV14 and TRBJ2-2, with D tentatively TRBD2 (5 bases). CDR1 is SGHDN, CDR2 FVKESK, per germline. This CDR3 is 16 amino acids long. The ends were cut back, 4 bases at V and 0 bases at J, with 12 bases in the middle.

The CDR3 sequence: CASSSTPDSQGTQYF. The CDR3 coding sequence is TGTGCCAGCAGCTCCACCCCGGATAGCCAGGGGACCCAGTACTTC. The chain uses TRBV7-8 and TRBJ2-5, with a tentative D call TRBD1 (5 bases). CDR1 is SGHVS, CDR2 FQNEAQ, per germline. V lost 4 bases, J lost 7 bases, and 19 bases lay in between. The length of the CDR3 is 15 residues.

This chain joins TRBV6-1 and TRBJ1-2; 10 bases agree with TRBD1. The junction had 4 bases not matched to a gene; V was cut back by 6 bases and J by 3 bases. Germline CDR1 is MNHNS and CDR2 is SASEGT. The CDR3 totals 14 residues. The CDR3 protein is CASRDGQGDYGYTF. DNA for the CDR3: TGTGCCAGCAGGGACGGACAGGGGGACTATGGCTACACCTTC.

The rearrangement links TRBV7-9 to TRBJ2-2, with D perhaps TRBD1 (6 bases). The ends were cut back, 4 bases at V and 3 bases at J, with 15 bases in the middle. Per the germline V gene, CDR1 is SEHNR and CDR2 is FQNEAQ (reference sequence). The CDR3 has 16 residues. The CDR3 protein is CASSWTQGKDTGELFF. DNA of the CDR3: TGTGCCAGCAGCTGGACGCAGGGGAAGGACACCGGGGAGCTGTTTTTT. Filled out from reference TRBV7-9 and TRBJ2-2, the complete variable domain reads DTGVSQNPRHKITKRGQNVTFRCDPISEHNRLYWYRQTLGQGPEFLTYFQNEAQLEKSRLLSDRFSAERPKGSFSTLEIQRTEQGDSAMYLCASSWTQGKDTGELFFGEGSRLTVL.